Sequencing of this TCR beta chain was carried out in a study of radiotherapy plus CTLA-4 blockade in lung cancer (dated by TCRdb to the late 2010s). Background on the whole study: Among the enrolled patients, approximately 18% had an objective response, and about 30% reached disease control.

Library generation was performed with the immunoSEQ multiplex PCR assay. Imported from immuneACCESS, the table was reduced by TCRdb to in-frame sequences with V and J called. These copies leave out some clones; in studies compared against another copy, an unresolved V gene accounts for under half, and the cause of the remainder is not known. The sample records tens of thousands of clones, around 86% of which are singletons. Around 1% of the sample lies in the top ten. CDR1 and CDR2 are drawn from the germline V gene (reference sequence): SEHNR, FQNEAQ. Taken from cysteine to phenylalanine, the CDR3 has 16 residues. The sequence is cut down to CDR3 DNA, 48 bases in frame from base 1. The paper as a whole reports these results and caveats: TCR clones derived from tumors expanded in peripheral blood after treatment with radiotherapy and ipilimumab. Increased serum interferon-beta after radiation, together with early dynamic changes in blood T cell clones, were reported to be the strongest predictors of response.

As regards this clone: Which antigen it targets is not known. One end of the junction does not line up with germline, which may come from a read error.

Focal radiation therapy combined with CTLA-4 blockade (ipilimumab) was tested in patients with chemo-refractory metastatic non-small-cell lung cancer. Sequencing used peripheral blood, obtained from a patient treated with radiotherapy plus ipilimumab. This chain joins TRBV7-9 to TRBJ1-6; the D gene is perhaps TRBD1, on 6 matching bases. The TCR was taken from a human donor with non-small cell lung cancer who had stable disease on radiotherapy plus ipilimumab. The CDR3 here reads CASSLFPDRRNSPPHF. The sequence in DNA is TGTGCCAGCAGCTTATTCCCCGACAGGAGAAATTCACCCCCCCACTTT.